These 21 T cell receptor beta chains were sequenced from one sample in a study of T cell responses to AZD1222 COVID-19 vaccine. TCRdb's copy holds only in-frame clones and misses some; the assay was immunoSEQ multiplex PCR. The table includes tens of thousands of clones, about 90% detected once. The sequencing used peripheral blood, collected on day 0 of MenACWY control vaccination. The source of these receptors is an adult in good health.

The V gene is TRBV28, the J gene TRBJ2-2; D unresolved. The V gene lost 4 bases and the J gene lost 3 bases, with 3 bases spanning the gap. Germline CDR1 is MDHEN and CDR2 is SYDVKM. The CDR3 spans 12 residues. DNA for the CDR3: TGTGCCAGCAGTTCCTACACCGGGGAGCTGTTTTTT. Its translation is CASSSYTGELFF.

This clone was seen only once. The V gene is TRBV7-9, the J gene TRBJ2-2, with TRBD1 matching 7 bases. The junction had 8 bases not matched to a gene; V was cut back by 5 bases and J by 5 bases. Germline V CDR1 and CDR2: SEHNR, FQNEAQ (reference sequence). The CDR3 extends over 15 amino acids. CDR3 amino acids: CASSPRGTLTGELFF. CDR3 bases: TGTGCCAGCAGCCCCAGGGGGACCTTGACCGGGGAGCTGTTTTTT. Filled out from reference TRBV7-9 and TRBJ2-2, the complete variable domain reads DTGVSQNPRHKITKRGQNVTFRCDPISEHNRLYWYRQTLGQGPEFLTYFQNEAQLEKSRLLSDRFSAERPKGSFSTLEIQRTEQGDSAMYLCASSPRGTLTGELFFGEGSRLTVL.

This chain connects TRBV5-1 to TRBJ2-7; 12 bases line up with TRBD2. With 4 bases clipped from V and 0 bases from J, the junction kept 11 bases outside the gene matches. Germline V gene lookup returns CDR1 SGHRS and CDR2 YFSETQ. The CDR3 spans 18 residues. The CDR3 region is CASSPFGTSGSSSYEQYF. The CDR3, as DNA: TGCGCCAGCAGCCCGTTCGGGACTAGCGGGTCGAGCTCCTACGAGCAGTACTTC.

The table lists this clone with a count of one. The rearrangement joins TRBV19 to TRBJ1-3; 8 positions agree with TRBD1. J gave up 2 bases and V 7 bases, and 4 bases lay outside the gene matches. Per germline, CDR1 LNHDA and CDR2 SQIVND (reference sequence). The CDR3 runs to 14 residues. CDR3 DNA sequence: TGTGCCAGTATGGGACAGGTTGCTGGAAACACCATATATTTT. Encoded protein: CASMGQVAGNTIYF.

The gene calls are TRBV28 and TRBJ1-1; TRBD1 is a possible D gene (6 bases). Germline loops: CDR1 MDHEN, CDR2 SYDVKM. Trimming stripped 5 bases from V and 0 bases from J, with 16 bases between. The CDR3 is 16 amino acids. CDR3 amino acids: CASSLGGRRMNTEAFF. The CDR3 coding sequence is TGTGCCAGCAGTCTAGGGGGTAGGAGGATGAACACTGAAGCTTTCTTT.

This clone is a singleton in its sample. The chain employs TRBV3-1 (or the pseudogene TRBV3-2) and TRBJ2-7; D gene unclear. CDR1 and CDR2 (germline): LGHDT, YNNKEL (reference sequence). V dropped 4 bases and J dropped 2 bases, with 9 bases sitting between them. The CDR3 length is 13 residues. The chain's CDR3 is CASSPAATYEQYF. As DNA, the CDR3 is TGTGCCAGCAGCCCGGCAGCAACCTACGAGCAGTACTTC.

The gene calls are TRBV18 and TRBJ2-1; TRBD2 matches at 8 bases. V trimming: 2 bases; J trimming: 0 bases; junction bases outside the gene matches: 12. CDR1 and CDR2 (germline): KGHSH, LQKENI. The CDR3 has 19 residues. CDR3 nucleotide sequence: TGTGCCAGCTCACCAAGGATCCCCTCAAGCGGGAGCTCCTACAATGAGCAGTTCTTC. Amino acids: CASSPRIPSSGSSYNEQFF. The complete variable domain, with remaining parts taken from reference TRBV18 and TRBJ2-1, reads NAGVMQNPRHLVRRRGQEARLRCSPMKGHSHVYWYRQLPEEGLKFMVYLQKENIIDESGMPKERFSAEFPKEGPSILRIQQVVRGDSAAYFCASSPRIPSSGSSYNEQFFGPGTRLTVL.

This sequence joins TRBV7-3 and TRBJ1-2; 8 positions match TRBD1. The V segment lost 1 base and the J segment 8 bases; nucleotides outside the gene matches: 3. The germline V gene encodes CDR1 SGHTA and CDR2 FQGTGA. CDR3 length: 13 residues. The CDR3 DNA is TGTGCCAGCAGCTTAAGGGCAGGGGGCGGCTACACCTTC. It yields the protein CASSLRAGGGYTF.

The chain has TRBV5-1 and TRBJ2-5; 7 bases are shared with TRBD1. Trimming cost V 8 bases and J 2 bases; bases outside gene matches: 9. Germline V gene lookup returns CDR1 SGHRS and CDR2 YFSETQ. The CDR3 is 14 residues long. CDR3 sequence (DNA): TGCGCCAGTAAGACAGGGTTTGAGCAAGAGACCCAGTACTTC. This codes for CASKTGFEQETQYF.

The chain couples TRBV11-2 to TRBJ2-5; TRBD1 aligns across 8 bases. The germline CDR1 and CDR2 sequences are SGHAT and FQNNGV. This CDR3 has 14 residues. The trim removed 5 bases at V and 3 bases at J, leaving 5 bases unmatched. The CDR3 region is CASSLHRGEETQYF. The CDR3 DNA is TGTGCCAGCAGCCTGCACAGGGGGGAAGAGACCCAGTACTTC. The full variable domain, rest sourced from reference TRBV11-2 and TRBJ2-5, is EAGVAQSPRYKIIEKRQSVAFWCNPISGHATLYWYQQILGQGPKLLIQFQNNGVVDDSQLPKDRFSAERLKGVDSTLKIQPAKLEDSAVYLCASSLHRGEETQYFGPGTRLLVL.

CDR3 amino acids: CASSPRDEQFF. CDR3 nucleotide sequence: TGTGCCAGCAGCCCGAGGGATGAGCAGTTCTTC. V and J are TRBV9 and TRBJ2-1, with D perhaps matching TRBD2 (5 bases). CDR1 SGDLS and CDR2 YYNGEE come from the germline V gene. The CDR3 sequence is 11 residues long. With 4 bases removed from V and 8 bases from J, the gap between germline ends came to 7 bases.

The chain recombines TRBV7-8 with TRBJ1-3; 8 nucleotides align to TRBD1. Germline CDR1 reads SGHVS; CDR2 reads FQNEAQ. The V segment lost 2 bases and the J segment 2 bases; nucleotides outside the gene matches: 11. CDR3 size: 18 residues. The CDR3 DNA reads TGTGCCAGCAGCTTACGGAGGGCGGGACAGGTCGCTGGAAACACCATATATTTT. It is translated as CASSLRRAGQVAGNTIYF.

This rearrangement joins TRBV7-8 to TRBJ2-7; D call uncertain. The CDR3 totals 15 residues. V lost 2 bases to trimming and J lost 2 bases, with 13 bases between them. The germline gives CDR1 SGHVS, CDR2 FQNEAQ. The CDR3 protein is CASSLPAGTTYEQYF. CDR3 in DNA: TGTGCCAGCAGCTTACCGGCAGGTACAACCTACGAGCAGTACTTC.

CDR3 amino acids: CASSYQASGGDTQYF. In DNA form, the CDR3 reads TGTGCCAGCAGTTACCAGGCTAGCGGGGGCGATACGCAGTATTTT. The chain has TRBV6-2 or TRBV6-3 and TRBJ2-3; TRBD2 agrees at 10 bases. J gave up 6 bases and V 2 bases, and 5 bases lay outside the gene matches. The CDR3 totals 15 residues. Germline V lookup: CDR1 MNHEY, CDR2 SVGEGT.

This clone was found once. The genes are TRBV10-3 and TRBJ2-7; 8 nucleotides agree with TRBD1. CDR1 ENHRY and CDR2 SYGVKD come from the germline V gene. J was trimmed by 5 bases and V by 0 bases; bases with no gene match: 15. The CDR3 loop spans 18 amino acids. The CDR3 sequence is CAISESPPLVDRGDEQYF. The CDR3 coding sequence is TGTGCCATCAGTGAGTCGCCCCCACTGGTCGACAGGGGCGACGAGCAGTACTTC.

The J gene is TRBJ2-2, the V gene TRBV7-8; D unclear. Deletions cut 5 bases from V and 6 bases from J, with 16 bases between. Germline loops: CDR1 SGHVS, CDR2 FQNEAQ. The CDR3 length is 15 residues. CDR3 sequence: CASSPRALAAGELFF. The CDR3 DNA is TGTGCCAGCAGCCCCCGGGCCCTTGCCGCCGGGGAGCTGTTTTTT. Drawing the rest from reference TRBV7-8 and TRBJ2-2, the complete variable domain is GAGVSQSPRYKVAKRGQDVALRCDPISGHVSLFWYQQALGQGPEFLTYFQNEAQLDKSGLPSDRFFAERPEGSVSTLKIQRTQQEDSAVYLCASSPRALAAGELFFGEGSRLTVL.

V gene TRBV5-8 combines with J gene TRBJ1-5; D unresolved. Per germline, CDR1 SGHTS and CDR2 YDEGEE. The V and J ends lost 5 bases and 5 bases respectively, with 11 bases between them. The CDR3 is 13 amino acids. CDR3 loop: CASRWQDDQPQHF. CDR3 DNA sequence: TGTGCCAGCAGATGGCAGGACGATCAGCCCCAGCATTTT.

The V and J genes are TRBV6-5 and TRBJ1-2, with D unresolved. From germline, CDR1 is MNHEY and CDR2 SVGAGI. The V gene lost 0 bases and the J gene lost 1 base, with 9 bases spanning the gap. The CDR3 has 15 residues. The CDR3 DNA reads as TGTGCCAGCAGTTACTCGACTGGGCTTAACTATGGCTACACCTTC. Its translation: CASSYSTGLNYGYTF.

This sequence joins TRBV11-2 and TRBJ1-1; TRBD1 matches at 8 bases. Germline assignment: CDR1 SGHAT and CDR2 FQNNGV. This CDR3 region has 15 residues. Trimming took 5 bases from V and 6 from J; bases not matched to a gene: 11. CDR3 DNA sequence: TGTGCCAGCAGCCAAGGACAGGGAGAGTTTGCTGAAGCTTTCTTT. It specifies CASSQGQGEFAEAFF. Together with reference TRBV11-2 and TRBJ1-1, the CDR3 gives the full variable domain: EAGVAQSPRYKIIEKRQSVAFWCNPISGHATLYWYQQILGQGPKLLIQFQNNGVVDDSQLPKDRFSAERLKGVDSTLKIQPAKLEDSAVYLCASSQGQGEFAEAFFGQGTRLTVV.

J is TRBJ1-6 and V is TRBV19; D perhaps matches TRBD1 (6 bases). This CDR3 contains 14 residues. Trimming took off 4 bases at V and 8 bases at J, with 12 bases between the two ends. Germline V CDR1 and CDR2: LNHDA, SQIVND (reference sequence). CDR3 sequence reads: CASSTRQDYSPLHF. CDR3 in DNA: TGTGCCAGTAGTACCCGACAGGATTATTCACCCCTCCACTTT.

This clone showed up just once. The rearrangement uses TRBV5-1 and TRBJ2-2, with D tentatively TRBD2 (6 bases). This CDR3 has 16 amino acids. Trimming took off 4 bases at V and 2 bases at J, with 15 bases between the two ends. Germline V gene sequence: CDR1 SGHRS, CDR2 YFSETQ. Written as DNA, the CDR3 is TGCGCCAGCAGCCGGATTGGGACTGCCAACACCGGGGAGCTGTTTTTT. As protein: CASSRIGTANTGELFF.